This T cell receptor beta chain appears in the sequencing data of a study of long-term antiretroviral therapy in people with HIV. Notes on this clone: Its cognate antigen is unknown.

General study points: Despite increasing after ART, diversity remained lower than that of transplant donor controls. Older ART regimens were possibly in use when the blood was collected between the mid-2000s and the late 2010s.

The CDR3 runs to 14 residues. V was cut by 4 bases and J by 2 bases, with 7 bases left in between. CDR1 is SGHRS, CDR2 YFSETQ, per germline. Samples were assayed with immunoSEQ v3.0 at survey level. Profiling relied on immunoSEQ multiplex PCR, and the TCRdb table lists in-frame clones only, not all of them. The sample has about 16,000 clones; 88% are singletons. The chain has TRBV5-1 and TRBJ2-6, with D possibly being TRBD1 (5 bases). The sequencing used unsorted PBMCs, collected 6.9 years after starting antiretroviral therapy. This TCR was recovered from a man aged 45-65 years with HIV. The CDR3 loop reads CASSAGTGANVLTF. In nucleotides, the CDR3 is TGCGCCAGCAGCGCAGGGACTGGGGCCAACGTCCTGACTTTC.